This TCR beta chain comes out of a study of blood T cell repertoires in COVID-19. Study-wide background: The United States, Italy and Spain provided the acute and convalescent COVID-19 samples. T cells, B-cell-depleted T cells, or PBMCs supplied cDNA or gDNA.

This clone was counted a few times. This table comes from immunoSEQ multiplex PCR, and its TCRdb copy is limited to in-frame clones, with some not included. The table shows some 270,000 clones, with about 89% occurring only once. With 7 bases removed from V and 9 bases from J, the gap between germline ends came to 17 bases. The CDR3 covers 13 residues. Germline CDR1 is SGDLS and CDR2 is YYNGEE. The receptor's source is a young man with acute or convalescent COVID-19. The chain uses TRBV9 and TRBJ1-5, with D perhaps matching TRBD1 (5 bases). Sequencing was done on a sample of peripheral blood. CDR3 DNA: TGTGCCAGCTCCTGGGGGGGAGAGGGGCCCCAGCATTTT. Encoded protein: CASSWGGEGPQHF.